The T cell receptor beta chain described here comes from a study of cytomegalovirus exposure and HLA in healthy donors. This CDR3 has 13 amino acids. Germline V gene lookup returns CDR1 SQVTM and CDR2 ANQGSEA. Trimming cost V 1 base and J 4 bases; bases outside gene matches: 2. In the PCR, 60 Vbeta and 13 Jbeta primers were used. The repertoire was sequenced with immunoSEQ multiplex PCR; TCRdb's copy has only in-frame clones and lacks some. Among roughly 150,000 clones listed, almost 80% were seen once. Donors in the study were healthy people who gave bone marrow. The receptor's source is a male donor in good health and CMV-seronegative. Material: PBMCs. The chain recombines TRBV29-1 with TRBJ2-3; 7 bases line up with TRBD1. CDR3 in DNA: TGCAGCGTTGAAGGACAGGGAGCAGATACGCAGTATTTT. Translated: CSVEGQGADTQYF.